This T cell receptor (beta chain) was observed in a study of T cell repertoires in cytomegalovirus infection. Overall study: Both recently identified HLA-C-restricted and well-studied HLA-B-restricted CMV epitopes were used in the study. Public TCR beta signature analysis indicated the presence of both CMV infection and matching HLA type.

The CDR3 covers 12 residues. The germline V gene encodes CDR1 SGHNT and CDR2 YYREEE (reference sequence). V lost 5 bases to trimming and J lost 4 bases, with 7 bases between them. To note about this clonotype: What it binds is unknown.

Each CDR3 protein gets one entry after TCRdb re-called the reads with MiXCR. The table has some 590,000 distinct CDR3 sequences, 40% seen once. The specimen comprised cultured PBMCs, sampled from culture after CMV antigen stimulation. V usage is TRBV5-4 and J usage is TRBJ2-4, with D perhaps given as TRBD1 or TRBD2 (5 bases each). The sequence came from a human donor in good health (CMV status not recorded). Some clones in this sample may be carry-over from other donors' samples. DNA for the CDR3: TGTGCCAGCAGAGGGGAGAAAAACATTCAGTACTTC. This encodes CASRGEKNIQYF.